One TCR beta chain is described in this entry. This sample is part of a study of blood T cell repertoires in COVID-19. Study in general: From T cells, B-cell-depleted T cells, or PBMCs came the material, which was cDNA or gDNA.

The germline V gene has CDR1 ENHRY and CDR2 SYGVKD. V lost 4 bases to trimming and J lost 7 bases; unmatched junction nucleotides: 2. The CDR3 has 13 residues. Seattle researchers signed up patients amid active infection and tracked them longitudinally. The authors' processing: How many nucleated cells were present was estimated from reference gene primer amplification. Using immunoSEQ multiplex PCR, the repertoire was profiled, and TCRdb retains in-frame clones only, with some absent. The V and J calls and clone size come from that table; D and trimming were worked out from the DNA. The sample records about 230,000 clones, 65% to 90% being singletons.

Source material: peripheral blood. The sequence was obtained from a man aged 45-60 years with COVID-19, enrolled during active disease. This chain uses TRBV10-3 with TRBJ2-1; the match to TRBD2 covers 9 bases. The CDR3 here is CAISGGGGNEQFF. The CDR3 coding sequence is TGTGCCATCAGTGGCGGGGGGGGTAATGAGCAGTTCTTC.